The rows below give T cell receptor beta chains drawn from one sample of a study of T cell repertoires in cytomegalovirus infection. Each CDR3 protein is one row after TCRdb ran MiXCR on the reads. The sample carries fewer than 550,000 distinct CDR3 sequences, approximately 15% recorded once. Material for sequencing was CD8+ T cells from PBMCs. All receptors come from a human donor in good health (CMV status not recorded). Some clones in this sample may be carry-over from other donors' samples. CDR3s include the opening cysteine and the closing phenylalanine or tryptophan. The D gene is left open where the match is weak. Some rows have no size entry. The others give once, few or many, or a class for an expanded clone.

NA	TRBV5-1	few	TRBJ2-2	TGCGCCAGCAGCTTGGCCGTGGAGCTGTTTTTT	CASSLAVELFF
NA	TRBV5-5	few	TRBJ2-1	TGTGCCAGCAGCGCGGAGGAGGGGGGCGGGTACAATGAGCAGTTCTTC	CASSAEEGGGYNEQFF
NA	TRBV14	NA	TRBJ2-2	TGTGCCAGCAGCCATTGGGTTCCCGGGGTGCTGTTTTTT	CASSHWVPGVLFF
TRBD1	TRBV9	many	TRBJ2-2	TGTGCCAGTAGTCCCCGACAGGGAGTAACCGGGGAGCTGTTTTTT	CASSPRQGVTGELFF
TRBD2	TRBV27	few	TRBJ2-1	TGTGCCAGCAGCCCGCTGGGAGCGGGGGGGCTCCTCTACAATGAGCAGTTCTTC	CASSPLGAGGLLYNEQFF
TRBD2	TRBV20-1	few	TRBJ2-3	TGCAGTGCTAGGGACGGCACCACTAGCGGGGGTAGCACAGATACGCAGTATTTT	CSARDGTTSGGSTDTQYF
TRBD1	TRBV6-4	once	TRBJ1-1	TGTGCCAGCAGTGACTGGACAGGGGAAGCTTTCTTT	CASSDWTGEAFF
NA	TRBV19	NA	TRBJ2-7	TGTGCCAATAGTGGCAGCCACTACTCCTACGAGCAGTACTTC	CANSGSHYSYEQYF
TRBD2	TRBV7-2	many	TRBJ2-2	TGTGCCAGCAGCTCACCCGGGACTAGCAGCGCGAACACCGGGGAGCTGTTTTTT	CASSSPGTSSANTGELFF
NA	TRBV6-6	many	TRBJ2-1	TGTGCCAGCAGTTACCCCCTGCAGGGAGGGGGAGTCAATGAGCAGTTCTTC	CASSYPLQGGGVNEQFF
NA	TRBV6-5	NA	TRBJ2-7	TGTGCCAGCAGTTACAGCGCCAACATGGGCCCGGACGAGCAGTACTTC	CASSYSANMGPDEQYF
NA	TRBV5-1	few	TRBJ2-5	TGCGCCAGCAAAGAGCAGGGAGGCCAAGAGACCCAGTACTTC	CASKEQGGQETQYF
TRBD1	TRBV20-1	few	TRBJ1-1	TGCAGTGCTCCCGGGACAGGGGGCCCCAGGAGGGAAGCTTTCTTT	CSAPGTGGPRREAFF
TRBD2	TRBV5-1	once	TRBJ2-1	TGCGCCAGCAGCCCGAACCTCCCGGGACTAGCGGAGGACTACAATGAGAAGTTCTTC	CASSPNLPGLAEDYNEKFF
NA	TRBV5-4	few	TRBJ2-7	TGTGCCAGCAGCTCGGCCCAGCCTATTTACGAGCAGTACTTC	CASSSAQPIYEQYF
NA	TRBV6-2/TRBV6-3	many	TRBJ2-7	TGTGCCAGCAGTTACTCGAGGAGGGAGCCTCCCTACGAGCAGTACTTC	CASSYSRREPPYEQYF
TRBD2	TRBV7-8	many	TRBJ2-2	TGTGCCAGCAGCTTACGGGCTAGCGGGAGGAGGGCCGGGGAGCTGTTTTTT	CASSLRASGRRAGELFF
TRBD1	TRBV12-3/TRBV12-4	few	TRBJ1-5	TGTGCCAGCAGTTTGGGTAGGGACAGGGTACTTCAGCCCCAGCATTTT	CASSLGRDRVLQPQHF
NA	TRBV2	few	TRBJ1-2	TGTGCCAGCATGGATGGCGATGGCTACACCTTC	CASMDGDGYTF
TRBD1	TRBV19	few	TRBJ1-5	TGTGCCAGTAGAGAGGACAGGGGGTCGGAGCAGCCCCAGCATTTT	CASREDRGSEQPQHF
NA	TRBV6-2/TRBV6-3	many	TRBJ1-1	TGTGCCAGCAGTTACCCAGGGCCCTACACTGAAGCTTTCTTT	CASSYPGPYTEAFF
TRBD1	TRBV6-1	NA	TRBJ1-4	TGTGCCAGCAGTGAAGGATTAGGGGGCGGATGGGTTGAAAAACTGTTTTTT	CASSEGLGGGWVEKLFF
NA	TRBV28	NA	TRBJ1-3	TGTGCCAGCAGTTTAAGGATCTCTGGAAACACCATATATTTT	CASSLRISGNTIYF
TRBD2	TRBV7-6	many	TRBJ2-1	TGTGCCAGCAGCTTTAAAGGCGGACTAGCGGTCTCCTACAATGAGCAGTTCTTC	CASSFKGGLAVSYNEQFF
NA	TRBV11-2	many	TRBJ2-2	TGTGCCAGCAACTTGGGCGGGCGGAACACCGGGGAGCTGTTTTTT	CASNLGGRNTGELFF
NA	TRBV19	few	TRBJ1-2	TGTGCCAGTAGTATAGATCTCGGGCACTATGGCTACACCTTC	CASSIDLGHYGYTF
TRBD2	TRBV27	few	TRBJ2-7	TGTGCCAGCAGTTGGCAACTAGCGGGATCCGAGCAGTACTTC	CASSWQLAGSEQYF
TRBD2	TRBV4-3	NA	TRBJ2-2	TGCGCCAGCCAGGGACTAGCGGGAGGCCCCGGCGGGGAGCTGTTTTTT	CASQGLAGGPGGELFF
NA	TRBV5-6	NA	TRBJ1-2	TGTGCCAGCAGCTCTTTTACCGGGAACCTATACTATGGCTACACCTTC	CASSSFTGNLYYGYTF
NA	TRBV7-9	few	TRBJ1-5	TGTGCCAGCAGTTTTCCCGGGGCCCATCAGCCCCAGCATTTT	CASSFPGAHQPQHF
NA	TRBV19	many	TRBJ2-1	TGTGCCAGTAGTATGTGGAGGGTAGGCAATGAGCAGTTCTTC	CASSMWRVGNEQFF
NA	TRBV4-2	NA	TRBJ2-1	TGTGCCAGCAGCCAAGTAGTATACAATGAGCAGTTCTTC	CASSQVVYNEQFF
NA	TRBV4-1	NA	TRBJ1-1	TGCGCCAGCAGCCAAATTTCGCGGGGGAACACTGAAGCTTTCTTT	CASSQISRGNTEAFF
TRBD2	TRBV12-3/TRBV12-4	NA	TRBJ2-2	TGTGCCAGCAGTGGACTAGCGGGACGCTACACCGGGGAGCTGTTTTTT	CASSGLAGRYTGELFF
NA	TRBV10-3	NA	TRBJ2-7	TGTGCCATCAGTGACGGCCAGGGGTTACTCACCTACGAGCAGTACTTC	CAISDGQGLLTYEQYF
NA	TRBV15	many	TRBJ2-7	TGTGCCACCAGCAGACAGAAAAACAGGTCCTACGAGCAGTACTTC	CATSRQKNRSYEQYF
NA	TRBV28	NA	TRBJ1-2	TGTGCCAGCAGTCCCTGGGGCAGGGCTCTTAACTATGGCTACACCTTC	CASSPWGRALNYGYTF
NA	TRBV29-1	few	TRBJ2-2	TGCAGCGCCTACCCGACAGGCAACACCGGGGAGCTGTTTTTT	CSAYPTGNTGELFF
TRBD2	TRBV6-5	many	TRBJ2-1	TGTGCCAGCGGGAGGGCCTACAATGAGCAGTTCTTC	CASGRAYNEQFF
NA	TRBV7-4	NA	TRBJ1-2	TGTGCAAGCAGCTTAGCTCGGTCTGACTATGGCTACACCTTC	CASSLARSDYGYTF
NA	TRBV12-3/TRBV12-4	many	TRBJ1-3	TGTGCCACCCCTGATCCCCGAAACACCATATATTTT	CATPDPRNTIYF
NA	TRBV15	many	TRBJ2-1	TGTGCCACCAGCAGCACACACGGGGGCAATGAGCAGTTCTTC	CATSSTHGGNEQFF
TRBD2	TRBV9	NA	TRBJ2-1	TGTGCCAGCAGCAACCACAAGCGGGACCCCGGCAATGAGCAGTTCTTC	CASSNHKRDPGNEQFF
TRBD1	TRBV12-5	NA	TRBJ1-1	TGTGCTAGTGGTTTGGTACGCGGACAGGGGATGGAGTTCTTT	CASGLVRGQGMEFF
NA	TRBV4-1	few	TRBJ2-5	TGCGCCAGCAGCCACCGGCGGGGTGAAGAGACCCAGTACTTC	CASSHRRGEETQYF
TRBD1	TRBV12-3/TRBV12-4	NA	TRBJ2-5	TGTGCCAGCAGTCCCTGGACAGGGATACAAGAGACCCAGTACTTC	CASSPWTGIQETQYF
NA	TRBV6-5	few	TRBJ2-2	TGTGCCAGCAGTTACTCCCTCGTCAGGAACACCGGGGAGCTGTTTTTT	CASSYSLVRNTGELFF
TRBD1	TRBV7-2	many	TRBJ1-1	TGTGCCAGCAGCCGGGACAGGGGGCTGGGGAACACTGAAGCTTTCTTT	CASSRDRGLGNTEAFF
NA	TRBV7-9	NA	TRBJ1-6	TGTGCCAGCAGCTTAGCGTCGGGAACCCTCCACTTT	CASSLASGTLHF
NA	TRBV6-1	NA	TRBJ1-1	TGTGCCAGCACCGACAGTATATTGATGAACACTGAAGCTTTCTTT	CASTDSILMNTEAFF